This is a list of T cell receptor beta chains from one sample in a study of shared clonotypes between healthy human individuals. The repertoire was sequenced with immunoSEQ multiplex PCR; TCRdb's copy has only in-frame clones and lacks some. The data show about 2.3 million clones, with over 90% seen just once and about 0.37% held by the top ten. Sequenced material: naive CD4+ T cells from PBMCs. These receptor sequences come from a man between 18 and 35 years old in good health. Some clones in this sample may be carry-over from other donors' samples. The CDR3 runs from the conserved cysteine through the conserved F or W. D genes are given only for firm matches. Where a row states a size, it is once, few, many or the class of an expanded clone; other rows omit it.

d_call: NA; v_call: TRBV28; j_call: TRBJ2-2; clone_size: NA; cdr3_nt: TGTGCCAGCGTCTTCCGTCGGTACACCGGGGAGCTGTTTTTT; cdr3_aa: CASVFRRYTGELFF
d_call: TRBD1; v_call: TRBV27; j_call: TRBJ2-5; clone_size: NA; cdr3_nt: TGTGCCAGCAGGGCACACCAGGGGGCCGTGGGTTGGGAGACCCAGTACTTC; cdr3_aa: CASRAHQGAVGWETQYF
d_call: NA; v_call: TRBV5-5; j_call: TRBJ2-7; clone_size: NA; cdr3_nt: TGTGCCAGCAGCTTGGTCCAGGGGCCCGGATCCGAGCAGTACTTC; cdr3_aa: CASSLVQGPGSEQYF
d_call: NA; v_call: TRBV7-3; j_call: TRBJ2-7; clone_size: NA; cdr3_nt: TGTGCCAGCAGCCGGGACCGCTACTACGAGCAGTACTTC; cdr3_aa: CASSRDRYYEQYF
d_call: NA; v_call: TRBV6-5; j_call: TRBJ2-7; clone_size: NA; cdr3_nt: TGTGCCAGCAGCCCCCGACAGGCCCACTACGAGCAGTACTTC; cdr3_aa: CASSPRQAHYEQYF
d_call: NA; v_call: TRBV4-1; j_call: TRBJ1-2; clone_size: once; cdr3_nt: TGCGCCAGCAGCCTGTTGGGGCAGTATGGCTACACCTTC; cdr3_aa: CASSLLGQYGYTF
d_call: NA; v_call: TRBV9; j_call: TRBJ1-4; clone_size: few; cdr3_nt: TGTGCCAGCAGCGTAAGAGCTAATGAAAAACTGTTTTTT; cdr3_aa: CASSVRANEKLFF
d_call: NA; v_call: TRBV11-3; j_call: TRBJ2-1; clone_size: NA; cdr3_nt: TGTGCCAGCAGCTTGCGCTCCTACAATGAGCAGTTCTTC; cdr3_aa: CASSLRSYNEQFF
d_call: TRBD2; v_call: TRBV5-1; j_call: TRBJ2-1; clone_size: NA; cdr3_nt: TGCGCCAGCAGCCTGACCGGGACTACCTCCTACAATGAGCAGTTCTTC; cdr3_aa: CASSLTGTTSYNEQFF
d_call: NA; v_call: TRBV9; j_call: TRBJ2-2; clone_size: NA; cdr3_nt: TGTGCCAGCAGCGTTCAGGGGACTCCCGGGGAGCTGTTTTTT; cdr3_aa: CASSVQGTPGELFF
d_call: NA; v_call: TRBV20-1; j_call: TRBJ2-5; clone_size: NA; cdr3_nt: TGCAGTGCTAGGGGTCCGGAGACCCAGTACTTC; cdr3_aa: CSARGPETQYF
d_call: TRBD1; v_call: TRBV2; j_call: TRBJ2-7; clone_size: NA; cdr3_nt: TGTGCCAGCAGTAAGGAGGGACAGGGGTCGTGGGAGCAGTACTTC; cdr3_aa: CASSKEGQGSWEQYF
d_call: NA; v_call: TRBV13; j_call: TRBJ2-7; clone_size: NA; cdr3_nt: TGTGCCAGCAGCCTACTACGGGGGAGCTCCTACGAGCAGTACTTC; cdr3_aa: CASSLLRGSSYEQYF
d_call: NA; v_call: TRBV18; j_call: TRBJ1-1; clone_size: NA; cdr3_nt: TGTGCCAGCTCACCAAACGAGGATACTGAAGCTTTCTTT; cdr3_aa: CASSPNEDTEAFF
d_call: NA; v_call: TRBV18; j_call: TRBJ1-1; clone_size: NA; cdr3_nt: TGTGCCAGCTCACCACCATATGCAGACATGAACACTGAAGCTTTCTTT; cdr3_aa: CASSPPYADMNTEAFF
d_call: TRBD1; v_call: TRBV5-6; j_call: TRBJ2-3; clone_size: NA; cdr3_nt: TGTGCCAGCAGCCCGGACAGGACAGATACGCAGTATTTT; cdr3_aa: CASSPDRTDTQYF
d_call: TRBD2; v_call: TRBV11-2; j_call: TRBJ2-5; clone_size: NA; cdr3_nt: TGTGCCAGCAGTAGGACTAGCGGGAGACAAGAGACCCAGTACTTC; cdr3_aa: CASSRTSGRQETQYF
d_call: NA; v_call: TRBV7-2; j_call: TRBJ2-7; clone_size: NA; cdr3_nt: TGTGCCAGCAGCTCGCTGAGGGACATGTACGAGCAGTACTTC; cdr3_aa: CASSSLRDMYEQYF
d_call: NA; v_call: TRBV9; j_call: TRBJ2-3; clone_size: NA; cdr3_nt: TGTGCCAGCAGCGTCACGTGGGATACGCAGTATTTT; cdr3_aa: CASSVTWDTQYF
d_call: NA; v_call: TRBV29-1; j_call: TRBJ2-6; clone_size: NA; cdr3_nt: TGCAGCGTTGAAGGGGGGGCTGGGGCCAACGTCCTGACTTTC; cdr3_aa: CSVEGGAGANVLTF
d_call: NA; v_call: TRBV4-1; j_call: TRBJ1-5; clone_size: NA; cdr3_nt: TGCGCCAGCAGCCAATTCTATGAGGACGGGTATGGCAATCAGCCCCAGCATTTT; cdr3_aa: CASSQFYEDGYGNQPQHF
d_call: NA; v_call: TRBV7-2; j_call: TRBJ2-7; clone_size: once; cdr3_nt: TGCGCCAGCAGCCAAGGCGAGGGCCTCCTTAGCGAGCAGTACTTC; cdr3_aa: CASSQGEGLLSEQYF
d_call: NA; v_call: TRBV9; j_call: TRBJ2-2; clone_size: NA; cdr3_nt: TGTGCCAGCAGCGTAGCGAGCACCGGGGAGCTGTTTTTT; cdr3_aa: CASSVASTGELFF
d_call: NA; v_call: TRBV27; j_call: TRBJ2-1; clone_size: NA; cdr3_nt: TGTGCCAGCAGTTTGGGTTCACCCTACAATGAGCAGTTCTTC; cdr3_aa: CASSLGSPYNEQFF
d_call: NA; v_call: TRBV28; j_call: TRBJ1-4; clone_size: NA; cdr3_nt: TGTGCCAGCGCCCGCGGGATTAATGAAAAACTGTTTTTT; cdr3_aa: CASARGINEKLFF
d_call: NA; v_call: TRBV5-1; j_call: TRBJ2-7; clone_size: NA; cdr3_nt: TGCGCCAGCAGTCTTGGCGTGGGGGATGAGCAGTACTTC; cdr3_aa: CASSLGVGDEQYF
d_call: NA; v_call: TRBV2; j_call: TRBJ2-5; clone_size: NA; cdr3_nt: TGTGCCAGCAAGACAGATCAAGAGACCCAGTACTTC; cdr3_aa: CASKTDQETQYF
d_call: TRBD1; v_call: TRBV5-1; j_call: TRBJ1-5; clone_size: few; cdr3_nt: TGCGCCAGCAGCTTGACCGGGACAGGGGATCAGCCCCAGCATTTT; cdr3_aa: CASSLTGTGDQPQHF
d_call: TRBD1; v_call: TRBV27; j_call: TRBJ2-2; clone_size: NA; cdr3_nt: TGTGCCAGCTTCCTGACAGGGATCCCCTCCGGGGAGCTGTTTTTT; cdr3_aa: CASFLTGIPSGELFF
d_call: NA; v_call: TRBV6-1; j_call: TRBJ1-2; clone_size: NA; cdr3_nt: TGTGCCAGCATTGAAAGCCACCCCTATGGCTACACCTTC; cdr3_aa: CASIESHPYGYTF
d_call: NA; v_call: TRBV30; j_call: TRBJ1-1; clone_size: NA; cdr3_nt: TGTGCCTGGGACCCCAGTCATATGAGGACTGAAGCTTTCTTT; cdr3_aa: CAWDPSHMRTEAFF
d_call: NA; v_call: TRBV27; j_call: TRBJ1-1; clone_size: NA; cdr3_nt: TGTGCCAGCAGTCCCAGTGGGGTTATGAACACTGAAGCTTTCTTT; cdr3_aa: CASSPSGVMNTEAFF
d_call: TRBD1; v_call: TRBV4-1; j_call: TRBJ2-1; clone_size: NA; cdr3_nt: TGCGCCAGCAGCCAACGCGGGACAGGCTCCAATGAGCAGTTCTTC; cdr3_aa: CASSQRGTGSNEQFF
d_call: NA; v_call: TRBV5-8; j_call: TRBJ2-7; clone_size: NA; cdr3_nt: TGTGCCAGCAGCTTGCACCAGACCGAGCAGTACTTC; cdr3_aa: CASSLHQTEQYF
d_call: NA; v_call: TRBV5-4; j_call: TRBJ2-7; clone_size: NA; cdr3_nt: TGTGCCAGCAGATTTCTGGGACAACTTGGGCAGTACTTC; cdr3_aa: CASRFLGQLGQYF
d_call: NA; v_call: TRBV7-3; j_call: TRBJ2-2; clone_size: NA; cdr3_nt: TGTGCCAGCAGCACCTCCGGGACCCTTTTTTTT; cdr3_aa: CASSTSGTLFF
d_call: NA; v_call: TRBV7-4; j_call: TRBJ1-5; clone_size: NA; cdr3_nt: TGTGCCAGCAGGCTTCAATTTAGCAATCAGCCCCAGCATTTT; cdr3_aa: CASRLQFSNQPQHF
d_call: NA; v_call: TRBV7-9; j_call: TRBJ1-3; clone_size: NA; cdr3_nt: TGTGCCAGCAACCCGGGTGTCGAGTCGGGAAACACCATATATTTT; cdr3_aa: CASNPGVESGNTIYF
d_call: TRBD2; v_call: TRBV18; j_call: TRBJ2-1; clone_size: NA; cdr3_nt: TGTGCCAGCTCACCAGTAGCGGGAGGAAACAATGAGCAGTTCTTC; cdr3_aa: CASSPVAGGNNEQFF
d_call: NA; v_call: TRBV6-1; j_call: TRBJ1-2; clone_size: NA; cdr3_nt: TGTGCCAGCAGTGAGACCCAGGTCAGACCTTATGGCTACACCTTC; cdr3_aa: CASSETQVRPYGYTF
d_call: NA; v_call: TRBV28; j_call: TRBJ1-1; clone_size: NA; cdr3_nt: TGTGCCAGCAGTTTTAACAGGGACACTGAAGCTTTCTTT; cdr3_aa: CASSFNRDTEAFF
d_call: NA; v_call: TRBV7-9; j_call: TRBJ1-4; clone_size: few; cdr3_nt: TGTGCCAGCAGCCGACAGTCGGCTAATGAAAAACTGTTTTTT; cdr3_aa: CASSRQSANEKLFF
d_call: NA; v_call: TRBV19; j_call: TRBJ1-1; clone_size: few; cdr3_nt: TGTCCCGGGGAGGTGAACACTGAAGCTTTCTTT; cdr3_aa: CPGEVNTEAFF
d_call: NA; v_call: TRBV21-1; j_call: TRBJ1-5; clone_size: once; cdr3_nt: TGTGCCAGCAGCACTGACTCAGGGGTTTGCAATCAGCCCCAGCATTTT; cdr3_aa: CASSTDSGVCNQPQHF
d_call: TRBD1; v_call: TRBV6-6; j_call: TRBJ2-7; clone_size: NA; cdr3_nt: TGTGCCATCCGAGCGGCAGGGGGTAACGAGCAGTACTTC; cdr3_aa: CAIRAAGGNEQYF
d_call: TRBD2; v_call: TRBV2; j_call: TRBJ2-1; clone_size: NA; cdr3_nt: TGTGCCAGCCGCCCCCTACTAGCGGGAGGCTACAATGAGCAGTTCTTC; cdr3_aa: CASRPLLAGGYNEQFF
d_call: NA; v_call: TRBV19; j_call: TRBJ1-4; clone_size: NA; cdr3_nt: TGTGCCAGTAGTTTGCGGAGGGTCGACGAAAAACTGTTTTTT; cdr3_aa: CASSLRRVDEKLFF
d_call: NA; v_call: TRBV6-6; j_call: TRBJ1-5; clone_size: NA; cdr3_nt: TGTGCCAGCAGCCAATCCAGAAATCAGCCCCAGCATTTT; cdr3_aa: CASSQSRNQPQHF
d_call: NA; v_call: TRBV18; j_call: TRBJ1-2; clone_size: NA; cdr3_nt: TGTGCCAGCTCCGCCAGGCCTCTCTATGGCTACACCTTC; cdr3_aa: CASSARPLYGYTF
d_call: TRBD2; v_call: TRBV9; j_call: TRBJ2-7; clone_size: NA; cdr3_nt: TGTGCCAGCAGCGTAGGACTAGCGGGGAACTACGAGCAGTACTTC; cdr3_aa: CASSVGLAGNYEQYF
d_call: TRBD2; v_call: TRBV11-3; j_call: TRBJ2-3; clone_size: NA; cdr3_nt: TGTGCCAGCAGTCCCGGGACTAGCGGGAGTGGCACGCAGTATTTT; cdr3_aa: CASSPGTSGSGTQYF
d_call: TRBD1; v_call: TRBV28; j_call: TRBJ2-5; clone_size: NA; cdr3_nt: TGTGCCAGCAGTACCCCCACCCAGACAGGGGGCGGACTAAAGACCCAGTACTTC; cdr3_aa: CASSTPTQTGGGLKTQYF
d_call: NA; v_call: TRBV29-1; j_call: TRBJ2-1; clone_size: once; cdr3_nt: TGCAGCCTTAGTTTCGGCTACAATGAGCAGTTCTTC; cdr3_aa: CSLSFGYNEQFF